These T cell receptor beta chains were read from a single sample in a study of blood T cell repertoires in COVID-19. Sequencing was performed with immunoSEQ multiplex PCR; in TCRdb, only in-frame clones are kept and a portion is missing. There are some 520,000 clones in the sample; 85% to 90% occur only once, and roughly 1% lies in the top ten. Sequences were obtained from peripheral blood. These TCRs come from a man aged 18-30 years with COVID-19, enrolled during active disease. CDR3s include the opening cysteine and the closing phenylalanine or tryptophan. Each record gives: J gene, V gene, D gene, clone size, CDR3 protein, CDR3 DNA. The D gene is left open where the match is weak. Size is stated for part of the rows, as once, few or many counts, or as a class when the clone is expanded.

TRBJ2-2	TRBV6-6	-	few	CASKDGPTNTGELFF	TGTGCCAGCAAGGATGGGCCTACGAACACCGGGGAGCTGTTTTTT
TRBJ2-3	TRBV29-1	-	-	CSVDGQFTDTQYF	TGCAGCGTTGATGGGCAGTTCACAGATACGCAGTATTTT
TRBJ1-1	TRBV29-1	-	-	CSVVRQEYTEAFF	TGCAGCGTTGTCAGGCAGGAATACACTGAAGCTTTCTTT
TRBJ1-4	TRBV19	-	-	CASSPELDATNEKLFF	TGTGCCAGTAGTCCCGAGCTCGATGCAACTAATGAAAAACTGTTTTTT
TRBJ1-1	TRBV18	-	-	CASSPPRGTEAFF	TGTGCCAGCTCACCACCAAGAGGGACTGAAGCTTTCTTT
TRBJ1-1	TRBV28	TRBD1	-	CASSLKGAEAFF	TGTGCCAGCAGTTTAAAGGGGGCCGAAGCTTTCTTT
TRBJ2-1	TRBV2	TRBD2	-	CASSEAVAGGTNEQFF	TGTGCCAGCAGTGAAGCTGTGGCGGGAGGTACCAATGAGCAGTTCTTC
TRBJ2-7	TRBV7-6	-	-	CASSSLDSPIEQYF	TGTGCCAGCAGCTCCTTGGACAGTCCCATTGAGCAGTACTTC
TRBJ2-3	TRBV5-4	-	-	CASSFSGIVGDTQYF	TGTGCCAGCAGCTTTTCAGGGATCGTCGGAGATACGCAGTATTTT
TRBJ2-1	TRBV3-1/TRBV3-2	TRBD2	few	CASSPLGTSGSYEQFF	TGTGCCAGCAGCCCACTCGGGACTAGCGGGAGTTATGAGCAGTTCTTC
TRBJ2-1	TRBV5-8	-	-	CASSPGGGGYEQFF	TGTGCCAGCAGCCCCGGGGGTGGTGGCTATGAGCAGTTCTTC
TRBJ1-5	TRBV6-6	-	few	CANRGMRRGNQPQHF	TGTGCCAACCGAGGGATGAGACGGGGGAATCAGCCCCAGCATTTT
TRBJ2-6	TRBV6-6	-	-	CASSYTGTGANVLTF	TGTGCCAGCAGTTACACGGGGACTGGGGCCAACGTCCTGACTTTC
TRBJ2-7	TRBV5-1	-	-	CASSPALGYEQYF	TGCGCCAGCAGCCCGGCGCTAGGCTACGAGCAGTACTTC
TRBJ2-2	TRBV12-5	TRBD2	once	CASGGRLAGGPNSNNGELFF	TGTGCTAGTGGTGGGCGACTAGCGGGAGGACCGAATTCAAACAACGGGGAGCTGTTTTTT
TRBJ2-7	TRBV15	TRBD2	-	CATSRGGTSGSYEQYF	TGTGCCACCAGCAGAGGAGGGACTAGCGGGAGTTACGAGCAGTACTTC
TRBJ2-3	TRBV9	TRBD2	once	CASSYRGLAGPDTQYF	TGTGCCAGCAGCTATCGGGGACTAGCGGGGCCAGATACGCAGTATTTT
TRBJ2-3	TRBV7-3	-	-	CASSLRIGSRSDTQYF	TGTGCCAGCAGCTTAAGAATCGGGAGTAGGTCAGATACGCAGTATTTT
TRBJ2-1	TRBV20-1	-	-	CSASGGGFNEQFF	TGCAGTGCTAGTGGGGGGGGCTTCAATGAGCAGTTCTTC
TRBJ2-2	TRBV7-6	-	-	CASSLSPPGSSNTGELFF	TGTGCCAGCAGCCTAAGCCCACCCGGGAGTTCGAACACCGGGGAGCTGTTTTTT
TRBJ2-1	TRBV4-1	-	-	CASSQSWQGLEQFF	TGCGCCAGCAGCCAATCTTGGCAGGGTCTTGAGCAGTTCTTC
TRBJ2-5	TRBV27	-	-	CASSPTGKEETQYF	TGTGCCAGCAGTCCTACGGGGAAGGAGGAGACCCAGTACTTC
TRBJ2-1	TRBV2	TRBD2	-	CASRGTSGSILFF	TGTGCCAGCAGAGGGACTAGCGGGAGTATTCTGTTCTTC
TRBJ1-3	TRBV5-6	-	-	CASSLARGAIYF	TGTGCCAGCAGCTTGGCACGGGGAGCCATATATTTT
TRBJ1-1	TRBV7-9	TRBD1	-	CASNGQGGGTEAFF	TGTGCCAGCAATGGACAGGGGGGTGGCACTGAAGCTTTCTTT
TRBJ2-2	TRBV3-1/TRBV3-2	-	-	CASEVRPNTGELFF	TGTGCCAGCGAAGTCAGGCCGAACACCGGGGAGCTGTTTTTT
TRBJ1-1	TRBV7-9	-	-	CASSLVEGLTEAFF	TGTGCCAGCAGCTTAGTAGAGGGATTAACTGAAGCTTTCTTT
TRBJ2-3	TRBV12-5	TRBD1	-	CASGSRQGWQYF	TGTGCTAGTGGTTCCCGACAGGGATGGCAGTATTTT
TRBJ2-1	TRBV5-1	TRBD2	-	CASSFPPTSGTDNEQFF	TGCGCCAGCAGCTTTCCCCCTACTAGCGGTACTGACAATGAGCAGTTCTTC
TRBJ2-1	TRBV3-1/TRBV3-2	TRBD1	many	CASNERAGGWSEQFF	TGTGCCAGCAATGAGAGGGCAGGGGGCTGGAGTGAGCAGTTCTTC
TRBJ2-7	TRBV6-5	-	-	CASRSVMSYEQYF	TGTGCCAGCAGGTCAGTCATGTCCTACGAGCAGTACTTC
TRBJ1-4	TRBV28	TRBD1	-	CASSLPGTGKEKLFF	TGTGCCAGCAGTCTGCCCGGGACAGGGAAAGAAAAACTGTTTTTT
TRBJ2-7	TRBV18	TRBD1	-	CASSLGDRAGHEQYF	TGTGCCAGCTCACTCGGTGACAGGGCCGGTCACGAGCAGTACTTC
TRBJ2-5	TRBV2	-	-	CASSEGLGGQETQYF	TGTGCCAGCAGTGAAGGTTTAGGGGGCCAAGAGACCCAGTACTTC
TRBJ2-7	TRBV27	-	-	CASLKLGSSYEQYF	TGTGCCAGCCTTAAGTTGGGGAGCTCCTACGAGCAGTACTTC
TRBJ1-2	TRBV7-6	TRBD1	few	CASSSVGGQGGYGYTF	TGTGCCAGCAGCTCAGTTGGGGGACAGGGGGGCTATGGCTACACCTTC
TRBJ2-3	TRBV6-5	-	once	CATTETDFTDTQYF	TGTGCCACTACAGAGACCGATTTCACAGATACGCAGTATTTT
TRBJ1-2	TRBV11-2	-	-	CASSLVTDDGYTF	TGTGCCAGCAGCTTAGTAACAGACGATGGCTACACCTTC
TRBJ2-3	TRBV20-1	-	-	CSASKQRLWRSTDTQYF	TGCAGTGCTAGTAAGCAACGTCTATGGCGGAGCACAGATACGCAGTATTTT
TRBJ2-2	TRBV29-1	-	-	CSVEWTSTGELFF	TGCAGCGTTGAATGGACAAGCACCGGGGAGCTGTTTTTT
TRBJ2-5	TRBV4-1	TRBD2	-	CASSQGSGRALETQYF	TGCGCCAGCAGCCAAGGGAGCGGGAGGGCCTTGGAGACCCAGTACTTC
TRBJ2-5	TRBV2	-	-	CASTRETQYF	TGTGCCAGCACACGGGAGACCCAGTACTTC
TRBJ2-3	TRBV5-1	TRBD2	-	CASTLLAGNTDTQYF	TGCGCCAGCACGTTACTAGCGGGAAACACAGATACGCAGTATTTT
TRBJ1-1	TRBV18	-	-	CASSPDRGNEAFF	TGTGCCAGCTCACCGGATCGAGGGAATGAAGCTTTCTTT
TRBJ1-1	TRBV9	-	-	CASSVGQRGEAFF	TGTGCCAGCAGCGTCGGACAGCGAGGTGAAGCTTTCTTT
TRBJ2-2	TRBV5-4	-	-	CASSLRTGGDGELFF	TGTGCCAGCAGCTTGCGAACAGGCGGGGACGGGGAGCTGTTTTTT
TRBJ2-2	TRBV11-2	-	-	CASSLTVATAGELFF	TGTGCCAGCAGCTTGACAGTCGCCACCGCTGGGGAGCTGTTTTTT
TRBJ2-7	TRBV29-1	TRBD2	-	CSVGTSGYSYEQYF	TGCAGCGTTGGGACTAGCGGGTACTCCTACGAGCAGTACTTC
TRBJ2-2	TRBV4-2	TRBD1	-	CASSQDMGQGTGELFF	TGTGCCAGCAGCCAAGACATGGGACAGGGCACCGGGGAGCTGTTTTTT
TRBJ2-7	TRBV30	-	-	CAWALVSEQYF	TGTGCCTGGGCCCTAGTGAGCGAGCAGTACTTC
TRBJ2-3	TRBV19	-	-	CASSFSGTSTDTQYF	TGTGCCAGTAGCTTTTCCGGGACTAGCACAGATACGCAGTATTTT
TRBJ2-5	TRBV5-1	TRBD1	-	CASRTGTGEETQYF	TGCGCCAGCAGAACCGGGACAGGGGAAGAGACCCAGTACTTC
TRBJ2-2	TRBV18	TRBD2	once	CASSRYLIGLETAGELFF	TGTGCCAGCTCACGTTATCTAATTGGACTAGAAACGGCCGGGGAGCTGTTTTTT
TRBJ2-1	TRBV5-1	-	-	CASSWGSGGRNEQFF	TGCGCCAGCAGCTGGGGTAGTGGAGGGAGGAATGAGCAGTTCTTC
TRBJ2-1	TRBV7-8	TRBD1	-	CASSFGRQGVYNEQFF	TGTGCCAGCAGCTTCGGACGACAGGGTGTCTACAATGAGCAGTTCTTC
TRBJ2-7	TRBV5-4	TRBD1	-	CASSPAGTGGSYEQYF	TGTGCCAGCAGCCCCGCCGGGACAGGGGGCTCCTACGAGCAGTACTTC
TRBJ2-1	TRBV6-5	-	-	CASSYGRAERNEQFF	TGTGCCAGCAGTTACGGCAGGGCCGAACGGAATGAGCAGTTCTTC